This T cell receptor (beta chain) was recovered during a study of identifying expanded T cells in peripheral blood. Study-level findings and limits: Across healthy donors, higher total template counts meant significantly greater approximately 2-week count variance. Roughly 1.1 clones differed between technical replicates, versus around 15 and 19 over time.

There are a few counts of this clone. Its specificity is unknown. Healthy donors had no documented immune events, such as infections, while sampled. Clones were sequenced by immunoSEQ multiplex PCR, and TCRdb holds only the in-frame ones, with some missing. The sample lists over 100,000 clones, about 85% seen once, with 6.5% to 9% in the top ten. The sample comprised blood. The clonotype originates from a person aged 18-69 years in good health.

The CDR3 sequence: CSANGAHGYTF. CDR3 sequence (DNA): TGCAGTGCTAACGGGGCTCATGGCTACACCTTC. J is TRBJ1-2 and V is TRBV20-1; perhaps TRBD1 as D (5 bases). Per the germline V gene, CDR1 is DFQATT and CDR2 is SNEGSKA (reference sequence). This CDR3 has 11 amino acids. With 4 bases removed from V and 6 bases from J, the gap between germline ends came to 9 bases.